This entry concerns a single T cell receptor beta chain. This entry comes from a study of blood T cell repertoires in COVID-19. Sequenced by immunoSEQ multiplex PCR; TCRdb stores in-frame clones only, minus some. The sample carries 35,000 or so clones, approximately 81% recorded once. V lost 0 bases and J lost 1; bases outside the gene matches: 3. The CDR3 is 15 residues long. CDR1 and CDR2 (germline): SGHRS, YFSETQ. The sequenced sample was peripheral blood. The clonotype comes from a man at least 80 years old with active or convalescent COVID-19. The chain joins TRBV5-1 to TRBJ1-1, with 7 bases identical to TRBD1. In DNA, the CDR3 is TGCGCCAGCAGCTTGGGACAGGGATCGAACACTGAAGCTTTCTTT. Translating it yields CASSLGQGSNTEAFF.